The 15 T cell receptor beta chains presented below share a single source sample, sequenced in a study of T cell responses to AZD1222 COVID-19 vaccine. TCRdb's table, derived via immunoSEQ multiplex PCR, lists solely in-frame clones and lacks some. The table has roughly 55,000 clones, around nine tenths seen once. The material sequenced was peripheral blood, taken on day 0 of AZD1222 vaccination. The receptors come from an adult in good health.

The sample holds a few counts of this clone. The rearrangement links TRBV9 to TRBJ2-7, with TRBD1 matching 7 bases. Trimming cost V 4 bases and J 2 bases; bases outside gene matches: 3. The CDR3 extends over 13 amino acids. The germline V gene has CDR1 SGDLS and CDR2 YYNGEE. CDR3 sequence (DNA): TGTGCCAGCAGCCCGGGACAGCCCTACGAGCAGTACTTC. As protein: CASSPGQPYEQYF.

The rearrangement links TRBV6-1 to TRBJ2-3, with no clear D. Germline V CDR1 and CDR2: MNHNS, SASEGT. The V gene lost 1 base and the J gene lost 0 bases, with 11 bases spanning the gap. The CDR3 spans 16 residues. CDR3 sequence (DNA): TGTGCCAGCAGTGAAGAGGGTACCACTAGCACAGATACGCAGTATTTT. It is translated as CASSEEGTTSTDTQYF.

The chain recombines TRBV21-1 with TRBJ2-2; the table assigns TRBD2, which was not confirmed against the DNA. TRBV21-1 counts as a pseudogene. There are 20 residues in the CDR3. This CDR3 is CASSKAGLGTSGGNTGELFF. Written as DNA, the CDR3 is TGTGCCAGCAGCAAAGCCGGGCTGGGGACTAGCGGGGGGAACACCGGGGAGCTGTTTTTT.

This chain links TRBV3-1 (or the pseudogene TRBV3-2) with TRBJ1-1; 8 bases fit TRBD1. Germline V gene lookup returns CDR1 LGHDT and CDR2 YNNKEL (reference sequence). This CDR3 comprises 15 residues. Losses at the gene ends were 5 bases for V and 0 bases for J; bases not matched to a gene: 5. The CDR3 protein is CASSTTGGMNTEAFF. CDR3 DNA: TGTGCCAGCAGCACCACAGGGGGAATGAACACTGAAGCTTTCTTT.

The rearrangement joins TRBV3-1 (or the pseudogene TRBV3-2) to TRBJ2-7; D ambiguous. Trimming shortened V by 0 bases and J by 3 bases, and 6 bases separated the two germline ends. Germline assignment: CDR1 LGHDT and CDR2 YNNKEL (reference sequence). The CDR3 extends over 13 amino acids. The CDR3 protein is CASSQESDYEQYF. CDR3 coding DNA: TGTGCCAGCAGCCAAGAATCAGACTACGAGCAGTACTTC.

The rearrangement uses TRBV2 and TRBJ1-1; D is possibly TRBD1 (5 bases). This CDR3 has 15 residues. V was trimmed by 4 bases and J by 2 bases, leaving 14 bases between them. Germline V gene sequence: CDR1 SNHLY, CDR2 FYNNEI. CDR3 region: CASSARQGLNTEAFF. CDR3 sequence (DNA): TGTGCCAGCAGTGCTAGGCAGGGACTAAACACTGAAGCTTTCTTT.

This chain connects TRBV19 to TRBJ2-7; D is tentatively TRBD1 or TRBD2 (5 bases each). Trimming stripped 9 bases from V and 0 bases from J, with 12 bases between. CDR1 and CDR2 from the germline V gene are LNHDA and SQIVND (reference sequence). There are 13 residues in the CDR3. CDR3 nucleotide sequence: TGTGCCAGCCTGGGGGAGAACTCCTACGAGCAGTACTTC. Translation: CASLGENSYEQYF. The full variable domain, rest sourced from reference TRBV19 and TRBJ2-7, is DGGITQSPKYLFRKEGQNVTLSCEQNLNHDAMYWYRQDPGQGLRLIYYSQIVNDFQKGDIAEGYSVSREKKESFPLTVTSAQKNPTAFYLCASLGENSYEQYFGPGTRLTVT.

The genes are TRBV5-1 and TRBJ2-5, with D possibly TRBD1 on 6 matching bases. The CDR3 has 14 residues. V lost 3 bases and J 1 base, leaving 10 bases between the germline ends. CDR1 is SGHRS, CDR2 YFSETQ, per germline. Here the CDR3 DNA reads TGCGCCAGCAGCTCGACAGGTTTCCAAGAGACCCAGTACTTC. This sequence encodes CASSSTGFQETQYF.

The chain links TRBV4-1 to TRBJ1-2, with TRBD1 matching over 10 bases. The CDR3 spans 17 residues. Germline CDR1 reads MGHRA; CDR2 reads YSYEKL. V lost 4 bases and J lost 1; bases outside the gene matches: 9. CDR3 sequence (DNA): TGCGCCAGCAGCCCCCGACCTGGACAGGGGGGTAACTATGGCTACACCTTC. It specifies CASSPRPGQGGNYGYTF.

The J gene is TRBJ1-2, the V gene TRBV4-1; TRBD1 might be the D (5 bases). Germline V gene lookup returns CDR1 MGHRA and CDR2 YSYEKL. The CDR3 is 15 amino acids. V was shortened by 2 bases and J by 11 bases, with 21 bases between the two germline ends. CDR3 loop: CASSQPSGRLDSYTF. CDR3 DNA: TGCGCCAGCAGCCAACCTTCCGGGAGGTTAGACAGTTACACCTTC.

CDR3 nucleotides: TGCAGCGTTTCTGACACTGAAGCTTTCTTT. It codes for CSVSDTEAFF. J is TRBJ1-1 and V is TRBV29-1; D uncertain. Per germline, CDR1 SQVTM and CDR2 ANQGSEA. V shed 5 bases and J shed 3 bases, with 4 bases lying between them. This CDR3 comprises 10 residues.

The genes are TRBV6-1 and TRBJ1-1; possibly TRBD1 for D (6 bases). The CDR3 totals 15 residues. Per the germline V gene, CDR1 is MNHNS and CDR2 is SASEGT. The V gene lost 2 bases and the J gene lost 5 bases, with 15 bases spanning the gap. CDR3 DNA: TGTGCCAGCAGTGAAATGATAGGGGGGTATACTGAAGCTTTCTTT. Its translation: CASSEMIGGYTEAFF.

The chain links TRBV5-1 to TRBJ1-6, with D unresolved. V lost 3 bases, J lost 0 bases, and 13 bases lay in between. The CDR3 is 17 amino acids. CDR1 SGHRS and CDR2 YFSETQ come from the germline V gene. The CDR3 sequence: CASSSWTGNSYNSPLHF. CDR3 nucleotide sequence: TGCGCCAGCAGCTCGTGGACGGGCAACTCCTATAATTCACCCCTCCACTTT.

This rearrangement joins TRBV28 to TRBJ2-2, with TRBD2 identical over 12 bases. In germline, CDR1 is MDHEN, CDR2 SYDVKM. V lost 4 bases, J lost 4 bases, and 4 bases stayed unmatched. CDR3 length: 16 amino acids. CDR3 nucleotide sequence: TGTGCCAGCAGTTCCGGGACTAGCGGGCCCACCGGGGAGCTGTTTTTT. It translates to CASSSGTSGPTGELFF. Looking up the rest from reference TRBV28 and TRBJ2-2 gives the full variable domain: DVKVTQSSRYLVKRTGEKVFLECVQDMDHENMFWYRQDPGLGLRLIYFSYDVKMKEKGDIPEGYSVSREKKERFSLILESASTNQTSMYLCASSSGTSGPTGELFFGEGSRLTVL.

This chain's CDR3 is CAWSEGERYNEQFF. The CDR3 DNA follows: TGTGCCTGGAGTGAGGGGGAGAGGTACAATGAGCAGTTCTTC. The rearrangement joins TRBV30 to TRBJ2-1; D is perhaps TRBD1 (6 bases). Trimming removed 1 base at V and 4 bases at J, with 11 bases between. Germline CDR1 GTSNPN, CDR2 SVGIG (reference sequence). CDR3 length equals 14 residues.